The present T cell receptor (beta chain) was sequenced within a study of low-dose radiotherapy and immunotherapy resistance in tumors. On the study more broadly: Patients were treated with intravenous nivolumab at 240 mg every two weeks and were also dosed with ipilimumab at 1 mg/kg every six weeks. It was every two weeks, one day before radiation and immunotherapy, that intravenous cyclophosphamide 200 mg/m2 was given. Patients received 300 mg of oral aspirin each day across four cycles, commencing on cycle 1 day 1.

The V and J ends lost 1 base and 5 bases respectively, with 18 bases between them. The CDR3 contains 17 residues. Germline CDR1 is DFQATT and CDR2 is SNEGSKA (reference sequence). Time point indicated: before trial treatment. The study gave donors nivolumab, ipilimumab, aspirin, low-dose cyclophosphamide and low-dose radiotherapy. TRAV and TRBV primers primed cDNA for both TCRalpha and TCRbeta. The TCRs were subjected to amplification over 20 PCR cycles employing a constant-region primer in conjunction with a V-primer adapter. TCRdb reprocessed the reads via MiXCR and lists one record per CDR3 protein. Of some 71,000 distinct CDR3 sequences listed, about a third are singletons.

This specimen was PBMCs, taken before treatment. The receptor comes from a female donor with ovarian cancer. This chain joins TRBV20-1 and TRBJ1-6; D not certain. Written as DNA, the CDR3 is TGCAGTGCTAGAGCCACACTCCCACGGCTGAATAATTCACCCCTCCACTTT. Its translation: CSARATLPRLNNSPLHF.